The rows below give T cell receptor beta chains drawn from one sample of a study of blood T cell repertoires in COVID-19. Profiled with immunoSEQ multiplex PCR; TCRdb holds only in-frame clones, not every one. Here the sample spans some 200,000 clones, 80% to 85% being singletons. Source material: peripheral blood. Source of these receptors: a woman between 65 and 79 years old with COVID-19, enrolled during active disease. Each CDR3 is given with its conserved first and last residue. A D gene is named only where the DNA matches it firmly. The listing skips clone size in some rows; elsewhere it reads once, few, many or a size class.

d_call	j_call	cdr3_length	clone_size	v_call	cdr3_aa	cdr3_nt
TRBD2	TRBJ2-5	16	-	TRBV6-2/TRBV6-3	CASSSRLAGYQETQYF	TGTGCCAGCAGTTCCCGACTAGCGGGATACCAAGAGACCCAGTACTTC
-	TRBJ1-5	13	-	TRBV3-1/TRBV3-2	CASSQDRNQPQHF	TGTGCCAGCAGCCAAGATCGTAATCAGCCCCAGCATTTT
-	TRBJ2-2	16	-	TRBV10-3	CAISDGSGANTGELFF	TGTGCCATCAGTGACGGTAGCGGTGCGAACACCGGGGAGCTGTTTTTT
-	TRBJ2-1	10	-	TRBV28	CATLYNEQFF	TGTGCCACCCTCTACAATGAGCAGTTCTTC
-	TRBJ1-2	13	-	TRBV6-5	CASSYRENYGYTF	TGTGCCAGCAGTTACCGAGAGAACTATGGCTACACCTTC
TRBD1	TRBJ1-2	13	few	TRBV14	CASSQGTGDGYTF	TGTGCCAGCAGCCAAGGGACAGGGGACGGCTACACCTTC
TRBD2	TRBJ2-7	17	-	TRBV28	CASSPGRGTRGSYEQYF	TGTGCCAGCAGCCCCGGGCGGGGGACCCGTGGCTCCTACGAGCAGTACTTC
-	TRBJ2-1	16	-	TRBV6-4	CASSETGGLSYNEQFF	TGTGCCAGCAGTGAGACGGGGGGCCTTTCCTACAATGAGCAGTTCTTC
-	TRBJ1-1	14	-	TRBV5-1	CASSSRQQTTEAFF	TGCGCCAGCAGCTCACGACAGCAGACCACTGAAGCTTTCTTT
-	TRBJ2-5	10	-	TRBV29-1	CSVGPETQYF	TGCAGCGTTGGTCCGGAGACCCAGTACTTC
TRBD1	TRBJ1-5	15	-	TRBV19	CASTLTGGWDQPQHF	TGTGCCAGTACCCTAACAGGGGGCTGGGATCAGCCCCAGCATTTT
-	TRBJ2-1	15	few	TRBV29-1	CSVDGSSLSYNEQFF	TGCAGCGTTGACGGGTCGTCCCTGTCCTACAATGAGCAGTTCTTC
-	TRBJ2-2	14	once	TRBV5-8	CASSRGLNTGELFF	TGTGCCAGCAGCCGTGGACTTAACACCGGGGAGCTGTTTTTT
-	TRBJ2-7	11	-	TRBV20-1	CSAWSSYEQYF	TGCAGTGCTTGGAGCTCCTACGAGCAGTACTTC
TRBD2	TRBJ2-1	15	-	TRBV29-1	CSVDQGLAVNNEQFF	TGCAGCGTTGACCAAGGACTAGCGGTTAACAATGAGCAGTTCTTC
TRBD1	TRBJ2-3	15	-	TRBV6-5	CASSPYRGRTDTQYF	TGTGCCAGCAGCCCCTACAGGGGTCGAACAGATACGCAGTATTTT
-	TRBJ2-5	14	-	TRBV14	CASSQLDNQETQYF	TGTGCCAGCAGCCAACTGGACAACCAAGAGACCCAGTACTTC
-	TRBJ1-6	15	-	TRBV30	CAWISRGFYNSPLHF	TGTGCCTGGATCAGCAGGGGTTTCTATAATTCACCCCTCCACTTT
-	TRBJ1-5	15	-	TRBV18	CASSPQETQGRPQHF	TGTGCCAGCTCACCACAGGAGACCCAGGGGAGGCCCCAGCATTTT
TRBD1	TRBJ1-1	14	-	TRBV28	CASSSTGLKSEAFF	TGTGCCAGCAGTTCGACAGGGTTAAAGTCTGAAGCTTTCTTT
TRBD2	TRBJ2-5	15	-	TRBV7-6	CASSGGPGGRETQYF	TGTGCCAGCAGCGGGGGGCCGGGAGGGCGCGAGACCCAGTACTTC
-	TRBJ2-3	18	-	TRBV24-1	CATSDFGVLRTSTDTQYF	TGTGCCACCAGTGATTTCGGTGTTCTGCGGACAAGCACAGATACGCAGTATTTT
-	TRBJ1-6	14	-	TRBV6-5	CASSYQGKNSPLHF	TGTGCCAGCAGTTATCAGGGAAAGAATTCACCCCTCCACTTT
-	TRBJ2-3	11	-	TRBV20-1	CSASNYDTQYF	TGCAGTGCCAGCAACTATGATACGCAGTATTTT
-	TRBJ2-3	14	-	TRBV28	CASSFRSGADTQYF	TGTGCCAGCAGTTTCCGCTCGGGAGCCGATACGCAGTATTTT
TRBD2	TRBJ2-3	15	-	TRBV6-4	CASSQISGLAGTQYF	TGTGCCAGCAGTCAGATATCGGGACTAGCGGGCACGCAGTATTTT
-	TRBJ1-1	13	-	TRBV15	CATSRDFKGGAFF	TGTGCCACCAGCAGAGATTTCAAGGGAGGGGCTTTCTTT
TRBD1	TRBJ2-1	15	few	TRBV6-5	CASSYSFGTGNEQFF	TGTGCCAGCAGTTACTCTTTCGGGACAGGGAATGAGCAGTTCTTC
-	TRBJ1-2	13	-	TRBV19	CASSLLQVYGYTF	TGTGCCAGTAGCCTTTTACAGGTCTATGGCTACACCTTC
-	TRBJ2-1	13	-	TRBV4-1	CASSQDGDYLPFF	TGCGCCAGCAGCCAAGATGGAGACTATCTTCCGTTCTTC
TRBD1	TRBJ1-5	15	-	TRBV19	CASRGQGAFGQPQHF	TGTGCCAGTAGGGGACAGGGGGCCTTCGGTCAGCCCCAGCATTTT
-	TRBJ2-3	15	-	TRBV5-8	CASSFERAPTDTQYF	TGTGCCAGCAGCTTTGAGCGGGCCCCCACAGATACGCAGTATTTT
-	TRBJ2-1	16	-	TRBV5-1	CASSLWGDRSYNEQFF	TGCGCCAGCAGCCTTTGGGGGGACCGCTCCTACAATGAGCAGTTCTTC
TRBD1	TRBJ1-5	13	once	TRBV28	CASKQGVNQPQHF	TGTGCCAGCAAACAGGGGGTAAATCAGCCCCAGCATTTT
-	TRBJ2-7	13	-	TRBV30	CAWSGGRRDEQYF	TGTGCCTGGAGCGGTGGGAGGAGAGACGAGCAGTACTTC
-	TRBJ2-1	13	-	TRBV15	CATSRVPGMEQFF	TGTGCCACCAGCAGAGTGCCGGGGATGGAGCAGTTCTTC